The subject of this entry is one TCR beta chain. This record belongs to a study of response to subunit inactivated influenza vaccine. MiXCR, run by TCRdb on the RT-PCR reads, gives a single entry per CDR3 protein. The table includes some 180,000 distinct CDR3 sequences, about 9% detected once. Germline V gene sequence: CDR1 LNHDA, CDR2 SQIVND (reference sequence). The length of the CDR3 is 15 residues. The V segment lost 5 bases and the J segment 2 bases; nucleotides outside the gene matches: 6. The sequencing used non-naive T cells sorted from PBMCs, collected on the day of vaccination. The chain recombines TRBV19 with TRBJ2-3, with 8 bases lining up with TRBD1. The receptor comes from a man between 45 and 60 years old who received an inactivated influenza vaccine. The CDR3 DNA follows: TGTGCCAGTAGTGGGACAGGAAGTCCCACAGATACGCAGTATTTT. This encodes CASSGTGSPTDTQYF.